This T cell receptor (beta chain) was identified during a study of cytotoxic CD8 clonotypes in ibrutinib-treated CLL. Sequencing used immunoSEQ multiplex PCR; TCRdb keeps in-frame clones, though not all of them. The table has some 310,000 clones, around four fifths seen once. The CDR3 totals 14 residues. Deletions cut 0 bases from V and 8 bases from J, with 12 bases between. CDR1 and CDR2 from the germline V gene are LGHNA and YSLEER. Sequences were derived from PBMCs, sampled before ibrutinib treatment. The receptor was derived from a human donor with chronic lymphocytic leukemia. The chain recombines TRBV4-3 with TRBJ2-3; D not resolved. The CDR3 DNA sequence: TGCGCCAGCAGCCAAGATCGCCTGTCTCCTACGCAGTATTTT. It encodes CASSQDRLSPTQYF.